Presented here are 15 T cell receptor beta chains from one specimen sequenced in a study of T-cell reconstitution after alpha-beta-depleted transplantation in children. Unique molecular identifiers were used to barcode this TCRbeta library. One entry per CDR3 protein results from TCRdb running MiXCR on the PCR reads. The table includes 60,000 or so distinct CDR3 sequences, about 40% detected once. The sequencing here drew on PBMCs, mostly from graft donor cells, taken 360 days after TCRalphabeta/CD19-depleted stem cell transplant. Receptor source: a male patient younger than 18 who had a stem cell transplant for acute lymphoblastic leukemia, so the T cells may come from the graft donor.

The CDR3 coding sequence is TGTGCCATCATCCCCCGGACAGAGAACACTGAAGCTTTCTTT. This encodes CAIIPRTENTEAFF. The chain combines TRBV10-3 with TRBJ1-1, with D maybe TRBD1 (6 bases). The V end was cut by 7 bases, the J end by 1 base, with 13 bases between. The germline V gene encodes CDR1 ENHRY and CDR2 SYGVKD. The CDR3 consists of 14 residues.

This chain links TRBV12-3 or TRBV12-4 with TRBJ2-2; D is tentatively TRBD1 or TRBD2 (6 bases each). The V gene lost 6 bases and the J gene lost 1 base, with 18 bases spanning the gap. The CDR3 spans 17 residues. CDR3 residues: CASRGGSGHLNTGELFF. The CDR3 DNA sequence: TGTGCCAGCAGGGGAGGTTCGGGACACCTGAACACCGGGGAGCTGTTTTTT.

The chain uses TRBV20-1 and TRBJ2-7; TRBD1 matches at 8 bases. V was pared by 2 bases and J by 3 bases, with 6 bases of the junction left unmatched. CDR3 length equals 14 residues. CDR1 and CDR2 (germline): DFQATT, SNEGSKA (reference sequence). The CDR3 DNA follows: TGCAGTGCTAGACCCTGGACAGGGAACTACGAGCAGTACTTC. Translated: CSARPWTGNYEQYF.

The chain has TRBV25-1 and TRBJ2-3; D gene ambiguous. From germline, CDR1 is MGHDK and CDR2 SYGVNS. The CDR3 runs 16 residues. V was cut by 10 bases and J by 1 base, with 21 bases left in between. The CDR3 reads CATAPAWGEGTDTQYF. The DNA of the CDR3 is TGTGCCACCGCCCCCGCGTGGGGTGAGGGCACAGATACGCAGTATTTT.

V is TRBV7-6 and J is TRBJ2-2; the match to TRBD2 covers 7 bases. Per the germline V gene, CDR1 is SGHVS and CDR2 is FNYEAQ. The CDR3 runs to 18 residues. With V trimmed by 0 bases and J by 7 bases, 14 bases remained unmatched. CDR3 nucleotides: TGTGCCAGCAGCTTAGCGGCTAGCGGACCTCTAATTAGCGGGGAGCTGTTTTTT. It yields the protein CASSLAASGPLISGELFF.

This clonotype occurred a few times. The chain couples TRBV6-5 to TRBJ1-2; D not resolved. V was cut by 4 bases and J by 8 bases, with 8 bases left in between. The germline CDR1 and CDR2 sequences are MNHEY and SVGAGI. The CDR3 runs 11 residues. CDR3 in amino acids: CASSSERGYTF. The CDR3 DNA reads TGTGCCAGCAGTTCCGAGCGGGGCTACACCTTC.

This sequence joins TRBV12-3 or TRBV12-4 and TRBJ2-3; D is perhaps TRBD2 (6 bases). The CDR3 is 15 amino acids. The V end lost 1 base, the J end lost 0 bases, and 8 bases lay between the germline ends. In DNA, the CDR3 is TGTGCCAGCAGTTTAGTTGCGGGGAGCACAGATACGCAGTATTTT. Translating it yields CASSLVAGSTDTQYF.

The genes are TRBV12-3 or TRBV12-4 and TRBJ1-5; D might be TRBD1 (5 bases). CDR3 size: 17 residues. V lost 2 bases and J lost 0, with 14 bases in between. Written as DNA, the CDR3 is TGTGCCAGCAGTTTAACTAGGGGCTTCTATAGCAATCAGCCCCAGCATTTT. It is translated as CASSLTRGFYSNQPQHF.

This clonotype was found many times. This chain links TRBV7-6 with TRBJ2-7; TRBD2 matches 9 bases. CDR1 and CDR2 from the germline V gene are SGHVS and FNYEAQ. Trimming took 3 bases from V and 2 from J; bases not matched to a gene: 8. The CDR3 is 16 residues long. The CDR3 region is CASSLRAGGNAYEQYF. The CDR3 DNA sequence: TGTGCCAGCAGCTTGAGGGCGGGGGGGAATGCCTACGAGCAGTACTTC.

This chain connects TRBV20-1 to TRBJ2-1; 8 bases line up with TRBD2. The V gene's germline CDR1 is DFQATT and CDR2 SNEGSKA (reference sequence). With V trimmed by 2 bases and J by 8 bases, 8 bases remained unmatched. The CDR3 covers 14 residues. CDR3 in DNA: TGCAGTGCTAGACCGGGGGGGCTTATAGATGAGCAGTTCTTC. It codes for CSARPGGLIDEQFF.

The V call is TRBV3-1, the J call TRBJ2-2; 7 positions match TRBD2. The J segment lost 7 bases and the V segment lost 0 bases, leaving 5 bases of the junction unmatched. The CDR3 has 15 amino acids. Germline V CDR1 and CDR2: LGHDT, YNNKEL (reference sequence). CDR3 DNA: TGTGCCAGCAGCCAAGAAGGGAGGGTTGGCGGGGAGCTGTTTTTT. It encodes CASSQEGRVGGELFF.

The CDR3 DNA follows: TGTGCCAGCAGGCCACCGGGACAGGGACCAAACTATGGCTACACCTTC. The encoded protein is CASRPPGQGPNYGYTF. The chain links TRBV7-9 to TRBJ1-2, with TRBD1 identical over 9 bases. J lost 2 bases, V lost 6 bases, and 10 bases had no gene match. This CDR3 region has 16 residues. The germline V gene encodes CDR1 SEHNR and CDR2 FQNEAQ (reference sequence).

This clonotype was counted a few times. The chain's CDR3 is CATSRTVYNEQFF. CDR3 nucleotide sequence: TGTGCCACCAGCAGGACAGTATACAATGAGCAGTTCTTC. The V and J genes are TRBV15 and TRBJ2-1, with D maybe TRBD1 (5 bases). This CDR3 has 13 residues. Trimming took off 3 bases at V and 4 bases at J, with 7 bases between the two ends. Germline values: CDR1 LNHNV, CDR2 YYDKDF (reference sequence).

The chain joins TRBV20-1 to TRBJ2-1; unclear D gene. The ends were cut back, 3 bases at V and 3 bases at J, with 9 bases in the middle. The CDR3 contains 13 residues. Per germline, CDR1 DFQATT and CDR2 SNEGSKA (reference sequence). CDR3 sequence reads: CSARIADYNEQFF. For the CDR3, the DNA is TGCAGTGCTAGGATCGCAGACTACAATGAGCAGTTCTTC.

The CDR3 region is CASSPGQGLETQYF. In DNA form, the CDR3 reads TGTGCCAGCAGCCCAGGACAGGGATTAGAGACCCAGTACTTC. The chain uses TRBV12-3 or TRBV12-4 and TRBJ2-5; 8 positions agree with TRBD1. The CDR3 is 14 residues long. Trimming removed 6 bases from V and 4 bases from J; junction bases left unmatched: 7.